A selection of T cell receptor beta chains follows, all from one sample in a study of chemoradiotherapy in HPV16-positive cancers. TCRdb's table, derived via immunoSEQ multiplex PCR, lists solely in-frame clones and lacks some. The sample contains under 35,000 clones, nearly 95% of which appear only once. The sequenced sample was blood, obtained from a patient who underwent chemoradiotherapy. The receptors come from a human donor with HPV-associated anogenital cancer. CDR3s include the opening cysteine and the closing phenylalanine or tryptophan. The order of the fields is D gene, clone size, J gene, CDR3 length, V gene, CDR3 protein, CDR3 DNA. A D gene is named only where the DNA matches it firmly. Clone size is stated in some rows and not others, as once, few, many or a class when expanded.

>-|-|TRBJ1-2|17|TRBV7-9
CASSLGTGTADGYGYTF
TGTGCCAGCAGCTTAGGGACCGGGACCGCCGACGGCTATGGCTACACCTTC
>-|-|TRBJ2-7|11|TRBV6-1
CASGTYYEQYF
TGTGCCAGTGGGACTTACTACGAGCAGTACTTC
>-|-|TRBJ2-1|15|TRBV7-9
CASSLALGVNNEQFF
TGTGCCAGCAGCTTAGCGCTTGGAGTGAACAATGAGCAGTTCTTC
>-|-|TRBJ2-2|16|TRBV15
CATSRGTGPGTGELFF
TGTGCCACCAGCAGAGGCACCGGTCCGGGAACCGGGGAGCTGTTTTTT
>-|-|TRBJ1-2|8|TRBV20-1
CSTNGYTF
TGCAGTACCAATGGCTACACCTTC
>-|-|TRBJ2-7|13|TRBV5-6
CASSSTGGYEQYF
TGTGCCAGCAGCTCAACCGGAGGGTACGAGCAGTACTTC
>-|-|TRBJ1-1|17|TRBV14
CASSQDFAGSENTEAFF
TGTGCCAGCAGCCAAGATTTTGCAGGGAGTGAGAACACTGAAGCTTTCTTT
>-|-|TRBJ2-1|15|TRBV25-1
CASSERSGGLNEQFF
TGTGCCAGCAGTGAACGGTCAGGGGGGCTCAATGAGCAGTTCTTC
>-|-|TRBJ2-7|14|TRBV13
CASSATDTSYEQYF
TGTGCCAGCAGCGCGACAGATACCTCCTACGAGCAGTACTTC
>-|-|TRBJ1-4|15|TRBV9
CASSRSTASNEKLFF
TGTGCCAGCAGCCGGAGTACGGCTTCTAATGAAAAACTGTTTTTT
>TRBD1|-|TRBJ2-1|13|TRBV27
CATWRDRGNEQFF
TGTGCCACCTGGAGGGACAGGGGTAATGAGCAGTTCTTC
>-|-|TRBJ2-3|14|TRBV6-1
CASIQSWGTDTQYF
TGTGCCAGCATTCAGAGCTGGGGCACAGATACGCAGTATTTT
>-|-|TRBJ2-7|14|TRBV6-1
CASKGLRSSYEQYF
TGTGCCAGCAAGGGCCTTAGGAGCTCCTACGAGCAGTACTTC
>-|-|TRBJ2-1|14|TRBV15
CATRGGGNNNEQFF
TGTGCCACGAGAGGGGGGGGGAATAACAATGAGCAGTTCTTC
>-|-|TRBJ1-3|15|TRBV9
CASKPGGDSGNTIYF
TGTGCCAGCAAACCGGGCGGTGACTCTGGAAACACCATATATTTT
>-|-|TRBJ1-1|12|TRBV6-5
CASIGAGTEAFF
TGTGCCAGCATAGGAGCCGGCACTGAAGCTTTCTTT
>-|-|TRBJ2-5|16|TRBV27
CASRESRGGDQETQYF
TGTGCCAGCAGAGAGTCAAGGGGCGGTGACCAAGAGACCCAGTACTTC
>-|-|TRBJ1-2|14|TRBV18
CASSPLSSGVGYTF
TGTGCCAGCTCACCACTGAGTTCCGGGGTTGGCTACACCTTC
>-|-|TRBJ2-5|10|TRBV2
CASRRETQYF
TGTGCCAGCAGGCGGGAGACCCAGTACTTC
>-|-|TRBJ1-1|16|TRBV5-1
CASSLVSRLMNTEAFF
TGCGCCAGCAGCTTAGTCTCTCGGCTCATGAACACTGAAGCTTTCTTT
>TRBD1|-|TRBJ2-7|16|TRBV27
CASSLSRGPVSYEQYF
TGTGCCAGCAGTTTATCGAGGGGGCCTGTCTCCTACGAGCAGTACTTC
>-|-|TRBJ2-7|15|TRBV6-1
CASSVLPQGTYEQYF
TGTGCCAGCAGTGTACTACCACAGGGTACCTACGAGCAGTACTTC
>TRBD1|-|TRBJ1-1|13|TRBV6-1
CATQGKMNTEAFF
TGTGCCACACAGGGGAAAATGAACACTGAAGCTTTCTTT
>-|once|TRBJ1-2|15|TRBV11-3
CASSVGLCTNYGYTF
TGTGCCAGCAGCGTCGGACTGTGTACGAACTATGGCTACACCTTC
>TRBD1|-|TRBJ1-2|14|TRBV7-2
CASSLHPQGSGYTF
TGTGCCAGCAGCTTACACCCACAGGGGTCTGGCTACACCTTC
>-|once|TRBJ2-7|15|TRBV6-5
CASSAPGLKTYEQYF
TGTGCCAGCAGCGCTCCGGGACTGAAAACCTACGAGCAGTACTTC
>-|few|TRBJ2-7|15|TRBV11-2
CASTKTGPPVLEQYF
TGTGCCAGCACCAAAACGGGGCCCCCTGTACTCGAGCAGTACTTC
>-|-|TRBJ1-3|15|TRBV28
CASSPGDPSGNTIYF
TGTGCCAGCAGCCCCGGGGACCCCTCTGGAAACACCATATATTTT
>-|-|TRBJ1-1|14|TRBV7-3
CASSRGPEKTEAFF
TGTGCCAGCAGCCGTGGGCCCGAAAAGACTGAAGCTTTCTTT
>-|-|TRBJ2-6|16|TRBV4-3
CASSQDTGSGANVLTF
TGCGCCAGCAGCCAAGATACGGGCTCTGGGGCCAACGTCCTGACTTTC
>-|-|TRBJ2-5|16|TRBV6-5
CASSYQHQLGTETQYF
TGTGCCAGCAGTTACCAACACCAGCTGGGGACGGAGACCCAGTACTTC
>TRBD2|-|TRBJ2-7|13|TRBV11-3
CASSLEGLAEQYF
TGTGCCAGCAGCTTAGAAGGACTAGCAGAGCAGTACTTC
>TRBD1|-|TRBJ1-5|15|TRBV7-9
CASSPQTGTRQPQHF
TGTGCCAGCAGCCCCCAGACAGGGACCCGACAGCCCCAGCATTTT
>TRBD2|-|TRBJ2-1|16|TRBV7-9
CASSWAAGNSYNEQFF
TGTGCCAGCAGCTGGGCAGCGGGGAATTCCTACAATGAGCAGTTCTTC
>TRBD2|-|TRBJ2-1|17|TRBV11-2
CASSSQRGLAGYNEQFF
TGTGCCAGCAGCTCCCAGAGAGGACTAGCGGGCTACAATGAGCAGTTCTTC